This T cell receptor beta chain was identified during a study of chemoradiotherapy in HPV16-positive cancers. Sequenced by immunoSEQ multiplex PCR; TCRdb stores in-frame clones only, minus some. The table shows approximately 9,000 clones, with less than 75% occurring only once. Germline-derived CDR1 and CDR2 are WNHNN and SYGVQD (reference sequence). This CDR3 is 13 amino acids long. The V end lost 7 bases, the J end lost 0 bases, and 10 bases lay between the germline ends. Whole-study findings and limits: Functional assays defining HPV-specific T cells used only a couple of HPV16-positive patients. Candidate HPV-specific clones and E7-related TCR motifs grew in tumor during treatment.

In regard to this clone: Antigen: not known.

Samples were taken several times over chemoradiotherapy. The TCR was taken from a human donor with HPV-associated anogenital cancer. Sequences were derived from tumor tissue, sampled from a patient who underwent chemoradiotherapy. This chain uses TRBV10-1 with TRBJ2-7, with a tentative D call TRBD1 (6 bases). The CDR3 sequence is CASKGQHSYEQYF. DNA of the CDR3: TGCGCCAGCAAAGGACAGCACTCCTACGAGCAGTACTTC.